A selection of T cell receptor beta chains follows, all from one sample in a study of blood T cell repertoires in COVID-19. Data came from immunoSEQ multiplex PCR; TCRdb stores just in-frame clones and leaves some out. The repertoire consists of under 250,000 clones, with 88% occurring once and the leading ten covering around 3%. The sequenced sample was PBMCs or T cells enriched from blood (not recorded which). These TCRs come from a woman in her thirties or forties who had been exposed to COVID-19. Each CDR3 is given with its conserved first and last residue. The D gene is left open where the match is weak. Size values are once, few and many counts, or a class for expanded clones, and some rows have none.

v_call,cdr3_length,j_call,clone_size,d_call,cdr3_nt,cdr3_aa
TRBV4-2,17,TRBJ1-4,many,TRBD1,TGTGCCAGCAGCCAAGAGGGGGCCGGGACAGGGGAGGAAAAACTGTTTTTT,CASSQEGAGTGEEKLFF
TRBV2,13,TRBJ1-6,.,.,TGTGCCAGCAGTCGGGGAATTAATTCACCCCTCCACTTT,CASSRGINSPLHF
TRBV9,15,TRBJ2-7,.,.,TGTGCCAGCAGCGGAACGGGACACCCGTCCTACGAGCAGTACTTC,CASSGTGHPSYEQYF
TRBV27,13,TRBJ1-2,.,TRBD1,TGTGCCAGCAGCATGACAGGGGTGCTTGGCTACACCTTC,CASSMTGVLGYTF
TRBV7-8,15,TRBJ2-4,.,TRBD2,TGTGCCAGCAGCCCCCCTCAAGCGGGGTCAAACATTCAGTACTTC,CASSPPQAGSNIQYF
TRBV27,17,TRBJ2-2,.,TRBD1,TGTGCCAGCAGTACAAACAGGGGTGGTTCGAACACCGGGGAGCTGTTTTTT,CASSTNRGGSNTGELFF
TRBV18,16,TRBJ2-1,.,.,TGTGCCAGCTCACCACAACAGGGAGGGGGTTTGAATGAGCAGTTCTTC,CASSPQQGGGLNEQFF
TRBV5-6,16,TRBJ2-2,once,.,TGTGCCAGCAGCTTGCTCGGCGCCGGGTACACCGGGGAGCTGTTTTTT,CASSLLGAGYTGELFF
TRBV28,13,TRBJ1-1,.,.,TGTGCCAGCAGTTTATGGAGAAACACTGAAGCTTTCTTT,CASSLWRNTEAFF
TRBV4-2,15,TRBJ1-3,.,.,TGTGCCAGCAGCCGCGGACACTCCTCTGGAAACACCATATATTTT,CASSRGHSSGNTIYF
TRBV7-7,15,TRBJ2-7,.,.,TGTGCCAGCAGCCCCTCGACTGCCGCTTCCTACGAGCAGTACTTC,CASSPSTAASYEQYF
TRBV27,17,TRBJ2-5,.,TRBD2,TGTGCCAGCAGTTTTCGGCTAGCGGGAGGGCCCTCCGAGACCCAGTACTTC,CASSFRLAGGPSETQYF
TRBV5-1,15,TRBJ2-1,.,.,TGTGCCAGCAGCCCCGGACAGAGCTCCTACAATGAGCAGTTCTTC,CASSPGQSSYNEQFF
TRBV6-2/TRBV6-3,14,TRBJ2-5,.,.,TGTGCCAGCAGTCCCGGAGGGGAACAAGAGACCCAGTACTTC,CASSPGGEQETQYF
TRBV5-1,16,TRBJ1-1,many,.,TGTGCCAGCAGCTTAGGATCCGGGACATCGAACACTGAAGCTTTCTTT,CASSLGSGTSNTEAFF
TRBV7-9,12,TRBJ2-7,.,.,TGTGCCAGCAGCTCGGAGGCCTACGAGCAGTACTTC,CASSSEAYEQYF
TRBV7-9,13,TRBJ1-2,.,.,TGTGCCAGCAGTTCATTCGGTGGCTATGGCTACACCTTC,CASSSFGGYGYTF
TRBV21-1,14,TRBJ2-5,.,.,TGTGCCAGCAGCAGATTACAGGGGGCTGAGACCCAGTACTTC,CASSRLQGAETQYF
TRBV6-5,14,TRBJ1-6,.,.,TGTGCCAGCAGCCTAGGGGAGGTACTTTCACCCCTCCACTTT,CASSLGEVLSPLHF
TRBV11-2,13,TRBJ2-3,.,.,TGTGCCAGCAGCTCGGGTCCCGTGGATACGCAGTATTTT,CASSSGPVDTQYF
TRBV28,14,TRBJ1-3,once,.,TGTGCCAGCAGGGGTCCCGGAGCTGGAAACACCATATATTTT,CASRGPGAGNTIYF
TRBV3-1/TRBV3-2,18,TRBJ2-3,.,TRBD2,TGTGCCAGCAGCCAAGTCTCGTCACTAGCGGGGGGGTCCGATACGCAGTATTTT,CASSQVSSLAGGSDTQYF
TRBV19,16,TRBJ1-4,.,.,TGTGCCAGTAGTCCGCGGACAGCTACGACGGGGGGCAAACTGTTTTTT,CASSPRTATTGGKLFF
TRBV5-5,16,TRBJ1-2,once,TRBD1,TGTGCCAGCAGCTTGACTACAGGGGGCCTCAACTATGGCTACACCTTC,CASSLTTGGLNYGYTF
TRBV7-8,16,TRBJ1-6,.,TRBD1,TGTGCCAGCAGCTTGGATTGGACAGGGCTTAATTCACCCCTCCACTTT,CASSLDWTGLNSPLHF
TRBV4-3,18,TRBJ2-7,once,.,TGCGCCAGCAGCCAAGATAATTCAGCGCGGATGAAGTCCCACGAGCAGTACTTC,CASSQDNSARMKSHEQYF
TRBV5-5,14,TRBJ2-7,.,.,TGTGCCAGCAGCTTGGAGTCAGGAAGCTACGAGCAGTACTTC,CASSLESGSYEQYF
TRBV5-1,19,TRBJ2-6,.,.,TGCGCCAGCAGCTTGGTGCCGGGCGGCAGGGGCTCTGGGGCCAACGTCCTGACTTTC,CASSLVPGGRGSGANVLTF
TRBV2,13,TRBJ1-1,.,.,TGTGCCAGCAGTCAGGGATTGAACACTGAAGCTTTCTTT,CASSQGLNTEAFF
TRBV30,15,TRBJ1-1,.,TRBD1,TGTGCCTGGTGGACTGGGACAGTAATGAACACTGAAGCTTTCTTT,CAWWTGTVMNTEAFF